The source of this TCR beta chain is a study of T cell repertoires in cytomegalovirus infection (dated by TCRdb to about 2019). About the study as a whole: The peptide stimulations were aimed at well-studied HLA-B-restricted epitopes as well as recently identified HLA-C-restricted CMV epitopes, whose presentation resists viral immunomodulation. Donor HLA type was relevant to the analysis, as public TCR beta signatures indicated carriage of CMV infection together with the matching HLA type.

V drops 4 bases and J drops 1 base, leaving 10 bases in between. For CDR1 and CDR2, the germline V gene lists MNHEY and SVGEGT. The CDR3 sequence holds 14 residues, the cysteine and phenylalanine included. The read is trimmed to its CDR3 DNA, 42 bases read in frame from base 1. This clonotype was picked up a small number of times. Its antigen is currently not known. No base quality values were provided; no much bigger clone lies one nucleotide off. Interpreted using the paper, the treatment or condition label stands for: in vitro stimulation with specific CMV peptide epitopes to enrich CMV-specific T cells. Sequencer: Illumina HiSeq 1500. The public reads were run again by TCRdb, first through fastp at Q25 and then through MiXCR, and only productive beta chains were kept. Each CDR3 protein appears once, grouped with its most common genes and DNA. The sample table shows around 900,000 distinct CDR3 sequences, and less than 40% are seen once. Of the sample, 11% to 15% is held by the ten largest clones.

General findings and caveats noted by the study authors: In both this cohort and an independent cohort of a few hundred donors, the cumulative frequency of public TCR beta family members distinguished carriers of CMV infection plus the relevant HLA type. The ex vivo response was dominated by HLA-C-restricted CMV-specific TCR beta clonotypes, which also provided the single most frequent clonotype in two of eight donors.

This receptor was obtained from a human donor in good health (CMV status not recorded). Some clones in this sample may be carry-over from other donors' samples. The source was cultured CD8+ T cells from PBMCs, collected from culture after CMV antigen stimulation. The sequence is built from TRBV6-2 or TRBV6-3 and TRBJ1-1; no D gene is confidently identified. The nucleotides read TGTGCCAGCAGTTCTCCCCGGGCGAACACTGAAGCTTTCTTT. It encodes CASSSPRANTEAFF.